Following are 15 T cell receptor beta chains from one sample sequenced in a study of CD8 T cells in Susac syndrome. Reverse transcription of about 0.45 to 1 ug RNA used random hexamers. TCRdb re-called the immunoSEQ multiplex PCR reads with MiXCR, one entry per CDR3 protein. The data contain 150,000 or so distinct CDR3 sequences, approximately 94% of them singletons. Sample: CD4+ T cells from PBMCs. These receptors came from a human donor with multiple sclerosis.

The chain employs TRBV30 and TRBJ2-1; 11 bases match TRBD1. V lost 7 bases to trimming and J lost 7 bases; unmatched junction nucleotides: 6. CDR3 length equals 13 residues. The germline V gene has CDR1 GTSNPN and CDR2 SVGIG (reference sequence). The DNA for the CDR3 is TGTGCCTTCGGGACAGGGGGTTTGAATGAGCAGTTCTTC. It encodes CAFGTGGLNEQFF.

The CDR3 sequence: CSASLGNTEAFF. In DNA, the CDR3 is TGCAGTGCCTCCCTTGGGAACACTGAAGCTTTCTTT. V gene TRBV20-1 combines with J gene TRBJ1-1, with D hard to call. CDR3 length: 12 amino acids. Germline V lookup: CDR1 DFQATT, CDR2 SNEGSKA (reference sequence). Trimming stripped 6 bases from V and 1 base from J, with 9 bases between.

V gene TRBV4-2 combines with J gene TRBJ2-2, with D hard to call. Germline CDR1 LGHNA, CDR2 YNFKEQ. Trimming removed 4 bases from V and 7 bases from J, with 16 bases in between. The CDR3 extends over 15 amino acids. The CDR3 loop reads CASSPGQAPLGELFF. The CDR3 nucleotides read TGTGCCAGCAGCCCCGGTCAGGCCCCGCTCGGGGAGCTGTTTTTT.

The chain has TRBV28 and TRBJ1-1, with a possible D match to TRBD1 (6 bases). Germline V gene lookup returns CDR1 MDHEN and CDR2 SYDVKM. Trimming shortened V by 3 bases and J by 6 bases, and 11 bases separated the two germline ends. The CDR3 sequence is 13 residues long. DNA of the CDR3: TGTGCCAGCAGTTTGTCCTACAGGGCTGAAGCTTTCTTT. Protein sequence: CASSLSYRAEAFF. The full variable domain, with the rest looked up from reference TRBV28 and TRBJ1-1, is DVKVTQSSRYLVKRTGEKVFLECVQDMDHENMFWYRQDPGLGLRLIYFSYDVKMKEKGDIPEGYSVSREKKERFSLILESASTNQTSMYLCASSLSYRAEAFFGQGTRLTVV.

The chain is built from TRBV12-3 or TRBV12-4 and TRBJ2-2; tentative D call: TRBD2 (6 bases). The V gene lost 3 bases and the J gene lost 7 bases, with 12 bases spanning the gap. CDR3 length equals 14 residues. CDR3 loop: CASSLGGEDGELFF. The CDR3 DNA reads TGTGCCAGCAGTTTGGGCGGGGAGGACGGGGAGCTGTTTTTT.

V gene TRBV3-1 combines with J gene TRBJ1-5; 9 bases fit TRBD1. CDR1 LGHDT and CDR2 YNNKEL come from the germline V gene (reference sequence). Germline trimming cut 4 bases from V and 7 bases from J; bases unmatched to any gene: 11. CDR3 size: 16 residues. The CDR3 is CASSPIPGQGKQPQHF. In DNA form, the CDR3 reads TGTGCCAGCAGCCCCATTCCGGGACAGGGTAAGCAGCCCCAGCATTTT.

V usage is TRBV29-1 and J usage is TRBJ2-1, with 9 positions matching TRBD2. This CDR3 is built from 15 residues. The J segment lost 5 bases and the V segment lost 5 bases, leaving 10 bases of the junction unmatched. Germline CDR1 is SQVTM and CDR2 is ANQGSEA. The CDR3 nucleotides read TGCAGCGTTCAGCGGTCTAGCGGGGAACACAATGAGCAGTTCTTC. Translating gives CSVQRSSGEHNEQFF.

This chain uses TRBV29-1 with TRBJ2-7, with TRBD2 identical over 14 bases. Germline V gives CDR1 SQVTM, CDR2 ANQGSEA. The CDR3 sequence is 17 residues long. V lost 6 bases, J lost 5 bases, and 15 bases stayed unmatched. CDR3 protein: CSVSDSQGLAGGNEQYF. The CDR3 DNA reads as TGCAGCGTGTCGGACAGTCAAGGACTAGCGGGAGGTAACGAGCAGTACTTC.

CDR3 coding DNA: TGTGCCAGCAGTCGAGTTCACAGGAGCTCTGGAAACACCATATATTTT. This translates into CASSRVHRSSGNTIYF. The V call is TRBV6-1, the J call TRBJ1-3; D perhaps matches TRBD1 (5 bases). Looked up from germline, CDR1 is MNHNS and CDR2 is SASEGT. The V and J ends lost 5 bases and 0 bases respectively, with 14 bases between them. This CDR3 contains 16 residues.

The chain couples TRBV30 to TRBJ1-1; D remains ambiguous. Germline V gives CDR1 GTSNPN, CDR2 SVGIG (reference sequence). The V gene lost 7 bases and the J gene lost 2 bases, with 14 bases spanning the gap. CDR3 size: 13 residues. The CDR3 nucleotides read TGTGCCTCATCGGTCCAAGCTAACACTGAAGCTTTCTTT. Residues: CASSVQANTEAFF. Full variable domain (rest looked up from reference TRBV30 and TRBJ1-1): SQTIHQWPATLVQPVGSPLSLECTVEGTSNPNLYWYRQAAGRGLQLLFYSVGIGQISSEVPQNLSASRPQDRQFILSSKKLLLSDSGFYLCASSVQANTEAFFGQGTRLTVV.

The V call is TRBV25-1, the J call TRBJ2-6, with D perhaps matching TRBD2 (5 bases). The CDR3 is 15 amino acids. Germline V CDR1 and CDR2: MGHDK, SYGVNS. Trimming removed 2 bases from V and 5 bases from J, with 10 bases in between. The CDR3 DNA sequence: TGTGCCAGCAGTGAAGGAGGATCCTGGGCCAACGTCCTGACTTTC. Protein: CASSEGGSWANVLTF.

The chain couples TRBV5-6 to TRBJ2-7, with 10 bases identical to TRBD2. There are 16 residues in the CDR3. The junction had 10 bases not matched to a gene; V was cut back by 3 bases and J by 4 bases. Germline values: CDR1 SGHDT, CDR2 YYEEEE. CDR3 in DNA: TGTGCCAGCAGCTCGACGTCTAGCGGGAGTTTTTACGAGCAGTACTTC. Protein: CASSSTSSGSFYEQYF.

The chain is built from TRBV6-1 and TRBJ1-1; D not resolved. This CDR3 has 13 residues. Between the trimmed V and J ends, which lost 6 bases and 7 bases, there was a span of 15 bases. Germline lookup yields CDR1 MNHNS and CDR2 SASEGT. CDR3 residues: CASRDLIWDEAFF. The DNA for the CDR3 is TGTGCCAGCAGGGACTTGATATGGGATGAAGCTTTCTTT.

This sequence joins TRBV4-1 and TRBJ1-1; D unresolved. V was cut by 0 bases and J by 2 bases, with 7 bases left in between. Germline V gene data show CDR1 as MGHRA and CDR2 as YSYEKL. CDR3 length: 14 amino acids. The CDR3 reads CASSQDWLNTEAFF. CDR3 coding DNA: TGCGCCAGCAGCCAAGATTGGCTAAACACTGAAGCTTTCTTT.

This clonotype came up once. The V call is TRBV2, the J call TRBJ2-1, with 8 bases matching TRBD2. CDR3 size: 14 residues. CDR1 is SNHLY, CDR2 FYNNEI, per germline. Losses at the gene ends were 4 bases for V and 6 bases for J; bases not matched to a gene: 5. CDR3 loop: CASSVSLAGNEQFF. The DNA for the CDR3 is TGTGCCAGCAGTGTTTCGCTAGCGGGCAATGAGCAGTTCTTC.